This TCR beta chain was observed in a study of cytomegalovirus exposure and HLA in healthy donors. Study-level points and caveats: Later analysis associated a missense DCLRE1C variant with TCR beta V- and J-gene trimming.

CDR3 length equals 16 residues. CDR1 and CDR2 from the germline V gene are SEHNR and FQNEAQ (reference sequence). The V gene end was trimmed by 5 bases and the J gene end by 6 bases; junction bases not matched to a gene: 12. As regards this clone: Its antigen is unknown.

PCR primers comprised 60 Vbeta and 13 Jbeta primers. Clones were read by immunoSEQ multiplex PCR, and TCRdb kept only the in-frame ones, dropping some. In the table there are approximately 91,000 clones, more than 55% of which are singletons. The sequence was collected from a human donor in good health. Sequenced sample: PBMCs. The rearrangement links TRBV7-9 to TRBJ2-5, with 10 bases that match TRBD1. The CDR3 coding sequence is TGTGCCAGCAGCGCTAAACTTGACAGGGGGCAACAGACCCAGTACTTC. Protein product: CASSAKLDRGQQTQYF. The variable domain in full, with the rest retrieved from reference TRBV7-9 and TRBJ2-5, is DTGVSQNPRHKITKRGQNVTFRCDPISEHNRLYWYRQTLGQGPEFLTYFQNEAQLEKSRLLSDRFSAERPKGSFSTLEIQRTEQGDSAMYLCASSAKLDRGQQTQYFGPGTRLLVL.